This T cell receptor beta chain originates from a study of cytomegalovirus exposure and HLA in healthy donors (dated 2017 in TCRdb). For the wider study: In an earlier analysis of 587 of the donors, about 270 Gb of sequence data and 90 million to 130 million unique TCR beta sequences from roughly 180 million T cells were reported. Because of strong linkage in the cohort, five DR-DQ haplotypes were treated as single units for association and clustering. An early release that covered several hundred HLA-typed donors contained around 300 gigabases of sequencing data and 65 million to 100 million unique TCR sequences. The study aimed to test whether signatures of past pathogen exposure could be identified by cataloging public T cell receptors. Rather than using new phenotypic data, the later analysis identified candidate immune exposures from TCR beta sequences and from how often those sequences occurred across donors. High-throughput TCR immunosequencing, statistical association of individual TCRs with disease status, and machine learning were combined to predict cytomegalovirus infection status. A later analysis re-analyzed previously published TCR beta repertoires from about 600 donors and added high-resolution HLA genotyping to study TCR occurrence patterns. Typing coverage differed by locus: A, B, C, DRB1 and DQB1 were typed in roughly 629-630 donors, DQA1 in 522, DPA1 in 600 to 610, and DPB1 in just under 490. In addition to the first cohort of 500 to 850 subjects, a separate validation cohort of some 120 different subjects was used. Across about 370 genotyped donors of the cohort, an average of approximately 220,000 unique TCR beta nucleotide sequences per donor were sequenced, and roughly 20% of those sequences were non-productive. To decide whether each TCR beta V gene segment behaved as functional or pseudogenic, an earlier analysis of nearly 600 of the donors relied on high-throughput TCR beta sequencing. Donor age, sex, ethnicity and CMV serostatus were compiled alongside the repertoire data. Every repertoire in the discovery cohort had been generated on one and the same sequencing platform. Of the roughly 390 genotyped donors, less than 85% were placed in the genetic ancestry cluster associated with self-reported Caucasian donors. A later genetic analysis used genome-wide SNP genotypes for about 60% of the roughly 700 donors, treating that subset as a discovery cohort. The T cell repertoires of roughly 660 subjects were profiled by immunosequencing and related to cytomegalovirus serostatus. HLA typing included class I and class II loci at four-digit resolution.

Points on this clone: Its antigen remains unidentified. No base qualities exist here, and no much larger clone lies one base off it.

The cohort was made up of hundreds of healthy bone marrow donors. At the time of sampling, every cohort member was nominally healthy, though immune exposures that went unrecorded were likely present. The donor was CMV seronegative and was included in the group of approximately 350 seronegative cohort members. Every donor gave a peripheral blood sample, and the peripheral blood mononuclear cells from that sample were used for TCR beta sequencing. The Qiagen DNeasy Blood Extraction Kit was used to extract genomic DNA from the blood cell samples. Study-level results and caveats: Linkage disequilibrium might explain the correlated functional status among segregating V segments, but an unknown experimental factor could not be excluded. In a later analysis, TCR association rates were found to vary across HLA loci, with the most associated TCRs seen for DRB1 alleles and the fewest for HLA-C alleles. For the cohort, immune exposure information was limited to CMV serostatus. Some IMGT-functional V segments, including TRBV6-2 and TRBV6-3, could not be distinguished by the 87-base-pair reads and were therefore excluded. When HLA alleles, especially DR and DQ, strongly co-occurred, attributing TCR associations to individual alleles was difficult. Because counts were too low, seventeen rarely observed V segments, including chromosome 9 orphons, were left out of the earlier analysis of 587 of the donors. It was suggested by the authors that the approach could potentially be generalized to other disease states and immunological phenotypes. A later analysis reported that several top co-occurrence clusters appeared linked to parvovirus B19, influenza, CMV and Epstein-Barr virus. A few of the identified cytomegalovirus-associated TCR beta chains were confirmed in vitro to be specific for cytomegalovirus antigens. V-gene and J-gene trimming of TCR beta chains was associated with a missense DCLRE1C variant in a later genetic analysis, and the association was replicated in an independent cohort. A total of 150 to 200 TCR beta chains were listed by the study as associated with cytomegalovirus. A cluster of highly shared sequence variants was judged likely to represent a technical artifact of the sequencing pipeline. Specific HLA alleles were associated with 15,000 to 20,000 TCR beta sequences at a false discovery rate of 0.05 in a later analysis. According to a later analysis, most CMV-associated TCR beta chains appeared to be HLA-restricted, and the HLA associations seemed to be driven largely by CMV exposure. Presence/absence analyses assumed roughly uniform sequencing depth across donors, an assumption that may not hold. The classifier was reported to diagnose cytomegalovirus status with high specificity and sensitivity in both the original and validation cohorts. This cohort had only TCR beta chains sequenced, and the lack of alpha or paired-chain data limited which features could be detected. A further reported finding was that TCR beta sequences accurately predicted the HLA-A and HLA-B alleles for most subjects in the first cohort. Most TCR sequences were observed very rarely across donors, whereas some public TCRs were present in many individuals. HLA typing was unavailable for some donors at each locus, so association tests used only the typed subset. According to a later genetic analysis, donors in an Asian-associated ancestry cluster had fewer N-insertions in productive TCRs than the roughly 700-donor mean. Compared with equally common non-associated chains, HLA-associated TCR beta chains in a later analysis were more clonally expanded and had lower generation probabilities. In an earlier analysis of under 600 of the donors, most TCR beta V segments were observed in productive rearrangements about 90% or about 30% of the time, broadly matching IMGT annotations.

Per the germline V gene, SGHNT is the CDR1 and YENEEA is the CDR2. From cysteine to phenylalanine, the CDR3 is 18 amino acids long. The CDR3 DNA has 54 bases and is translated from base 1. Germline trimming amounts to 0 bases on V and 4 bases on J, with 10 as the count of junction bases outside the gene matches. The library was generated by the immunoSEQ multiplex PCR assay. The multiplex PCR relied on a mix of 60 forward primers for TCR Vbeta segments and 13 reverse primers for TCR Jbeta segments. A multiplex PCR assay on genomic DNA amplified the CDR3 region of rearranged TCR beta genes. The amplified TCR beta libraries were sequenced on the Illumina HiSeq System as 87-base-pair reads. As for how the authors treated the data: A later analysis counted approximately 76 million unique TCR beta chains across the 550 to 750 repertoires, and 10 million to 11 million of these chains were shared by at least two donors. Raw reads were error-corrected and collapsed into unique sequences by a nearest-neighbor algorithm in which closely related sequences were merged to remove PCR and sequencing errors. V, D and J gene segments were assigned by aligning CDR3 sequences to IMGT reference sequences. For a sequence to be retained, a match of at least six nucleotides was required to both a V gene segment and a J gene segment. Rearrangements were classified as productive when the CDR3 lacked stop codons and remained in frame with V and J, and all other rearrangements were classified as non-productive. CDR3 was defined according to IMGT convention as the region running from the second conserved V-encoded cysteine to the conserved J-encoded phenylalanine. The earlier analysis of about 530 of the donors excluded any sequence lacking an unambiguous match to a single V gene segment. An earlier analysis of a few hundred of the donors called V segments functional above 56.7% productive rearrangements and segregating when the between-donor standard deviation exceeded 5%. A statistical classification framework was developed to diagnose cytomegalovirus status using the catalog of TCR beta chain sequences. In a later analysis, V and J genes were assigned by comparing TCR nucleotide sequences against IMGT/GENE-DB human TR gene sequences. In a later analysis, CDR3 sequences and most-parsimonious VDJ recombination scenarios were assigned using the TCRdist pipeline. In a later analysis, each TCR beta chain was defined by its CDR3 amino acid sequence together with its V-gene family, and reads lacking a unique V-gene family were excluded. As a way to deal with suspected cross-contamination and a sequencing artifact, a later analysis dropped over 550 nucleotide sequences that were highly shared and had low generation probability. In a later analysis, a clonal expansion index for each public chain was calculated from normalized within-repertoire ranks of inferred template counts. A later analysis computed generation probabilities with a VDJ recombination model fitted to out-of-frame rearrangements, and checked the results against IGoR. In a later analysis, hypergeometric tests were used to score TCR-TCR, TCR-HLA and TCR-CMV co-occurrence, with a repertoire-size bias correction applied to TCR pairs. To estimate false discovery rates, a later analysis permuted the HLA or CMV assignments 20 times. In a later analysis, co-occurring TCRs were grouped using DBSCAN, with TCRdist sequence similarity added in when clustering inside HLA-allele-positive subsets. Co-occurrence clustering excluded repertoires with fewer than 30,000 or more than 120,000 public chains, plus five with anomalous nucleotide sharing. Held by TCRdb, this immuneACCESS table contains in-frame sequences only and omits some clones. Under half of the omission traces to an unresolved V gene where checked; the cause of the rest is unknown. V, J and clone size are taken as reported in that table, and D and trimming were inferred from the DNA itself. This sample lists roughly 120,000 clones; about 79% were detected once. The top ten hold roughly 2% of the sample.

Input material: PBMCs. The clonotype originates from a man aged 18 to 29 in good health and CMV-seronegative. This receptor chain uses TRBV11-3 and TRBJ2-1, with 9 central nucleotides matching TRBD2. This receptor has the CDR3 CASSLDQGGSGSYNEQFF. The DNA sequence follows: TGTGCCAGCAGCTTAGATCAGGGTGGTAGCGGGAGTTACAATGAGCAGTTCTTC.